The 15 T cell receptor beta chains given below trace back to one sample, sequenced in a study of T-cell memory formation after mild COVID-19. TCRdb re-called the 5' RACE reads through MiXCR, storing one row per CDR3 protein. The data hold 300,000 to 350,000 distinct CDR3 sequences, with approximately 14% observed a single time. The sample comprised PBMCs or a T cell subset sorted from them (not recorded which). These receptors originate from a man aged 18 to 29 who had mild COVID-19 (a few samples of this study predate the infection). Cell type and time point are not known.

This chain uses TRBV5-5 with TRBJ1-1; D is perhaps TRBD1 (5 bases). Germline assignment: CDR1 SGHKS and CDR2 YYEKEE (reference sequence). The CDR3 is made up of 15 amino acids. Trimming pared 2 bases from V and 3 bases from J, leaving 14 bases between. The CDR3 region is CASSLRAGPDTEAFF. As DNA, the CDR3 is TGTGCCAGCAGCTTAAGGGCAGGGCCGGACACTGAAGCTTTCTTT. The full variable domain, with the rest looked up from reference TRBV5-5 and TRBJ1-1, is DAGVTQSPTHLIKTRGQQVTLRCSPISGHKSVSWYQQVLGQGPQFIFQYYEKEERGRGNFPDRFSARQFPNYSSELNVNALLLGDSALYLCASSLRAGPDTEAFFGQGTRLTVV.

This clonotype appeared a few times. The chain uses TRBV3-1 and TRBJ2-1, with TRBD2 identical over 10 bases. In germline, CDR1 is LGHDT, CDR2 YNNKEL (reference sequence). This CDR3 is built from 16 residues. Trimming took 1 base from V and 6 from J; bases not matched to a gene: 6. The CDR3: CASSQGSGGAGNEQFF. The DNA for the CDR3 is TGTGCCAGCAGCCAAGGAAGCGGGGGGGCTGGCAATGAGCAGTTCTTC.

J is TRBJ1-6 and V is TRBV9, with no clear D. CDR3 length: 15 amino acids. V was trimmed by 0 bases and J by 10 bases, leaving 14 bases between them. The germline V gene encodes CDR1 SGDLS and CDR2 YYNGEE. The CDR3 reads CASSVGSGLRSPLHF. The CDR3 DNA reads TGTGCCAGCAGCGTAGGGTCCGGACTAAGGTCACCCCTCCACTTT.

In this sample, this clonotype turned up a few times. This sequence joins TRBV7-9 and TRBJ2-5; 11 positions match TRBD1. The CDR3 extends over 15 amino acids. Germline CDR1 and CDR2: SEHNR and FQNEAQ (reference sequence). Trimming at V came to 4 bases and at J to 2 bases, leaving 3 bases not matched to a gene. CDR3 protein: CASSSGTGGQETQYF. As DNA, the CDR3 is TGTGCCAGCAGCTCGGGGACAGGGGGACAAGAGACCCAGTACTTC.

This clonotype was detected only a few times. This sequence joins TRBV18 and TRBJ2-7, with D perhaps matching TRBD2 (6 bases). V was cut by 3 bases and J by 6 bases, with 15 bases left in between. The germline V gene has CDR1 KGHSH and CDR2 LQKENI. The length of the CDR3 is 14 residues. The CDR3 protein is CASSPLGGGREQYV. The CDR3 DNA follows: TGTGCCAGCTCACCTCTAGGCGGAGGGCGCGAGCAGTACGTC.

CDR3 DNA sequence: TGTGCCAGCAGCAAACGAGCAGCCTGGGATGAGCAGTACGTC. Translation: CASSKRAAWDEQYV. This rearrangement joins TRBV21-1 to TRBJ2-7. TRBV21-1 is designated a pseudogene. The CDR3 loop spans 14 amino acids.

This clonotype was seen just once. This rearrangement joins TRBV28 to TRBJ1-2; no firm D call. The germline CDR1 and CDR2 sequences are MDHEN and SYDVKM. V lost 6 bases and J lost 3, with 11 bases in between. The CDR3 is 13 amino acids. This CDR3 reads CASRSRNYYGYTF. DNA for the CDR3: TGTGCCAGCAGATCGAGGAATTACTATGGCTACACCTTC.

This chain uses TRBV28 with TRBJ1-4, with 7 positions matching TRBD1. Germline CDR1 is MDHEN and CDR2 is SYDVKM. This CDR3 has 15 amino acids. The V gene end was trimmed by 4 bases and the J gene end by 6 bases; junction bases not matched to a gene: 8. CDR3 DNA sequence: TGTGCCAGCAGTTCGGCCGGGACAGATTATGAAAAACTGTTTTTT. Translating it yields CASSSAGTDYEKLFF.

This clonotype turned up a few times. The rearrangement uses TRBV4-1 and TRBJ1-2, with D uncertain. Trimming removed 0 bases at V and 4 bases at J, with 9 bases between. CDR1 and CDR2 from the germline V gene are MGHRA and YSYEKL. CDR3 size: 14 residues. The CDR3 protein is CASSQEVPIYGYTF. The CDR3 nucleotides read TGCGCCAGCAGCCAAGAGGTCCCCATCTATGGCTACACCTTC.

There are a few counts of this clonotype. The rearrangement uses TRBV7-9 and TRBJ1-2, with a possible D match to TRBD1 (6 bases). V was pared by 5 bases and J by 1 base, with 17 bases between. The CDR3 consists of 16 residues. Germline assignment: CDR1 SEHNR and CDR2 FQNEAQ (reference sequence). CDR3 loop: CASSAGGQAFNYGYTF. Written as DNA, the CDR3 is TGTGCCAGCAGCGCGGGGGGCCAAGCTTTTAACTATGGCTACACCTTC.

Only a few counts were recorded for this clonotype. CDR3 nucleotide sequence: TGTGCCAGCAGCTTAATTAGCGGTCTCTATGGCTACACCTTC. Translating gives CASSLISGLYGYTF. The chain carries TRBV7-2 and TRBJ1-2; D gene unclear. V lost 2 bases, J lost 4 bases, and 11 bases lay in between. The CDR3 has 14 residues. Germline V CDR1 and CDR2: SGHTA, FQGNSA.

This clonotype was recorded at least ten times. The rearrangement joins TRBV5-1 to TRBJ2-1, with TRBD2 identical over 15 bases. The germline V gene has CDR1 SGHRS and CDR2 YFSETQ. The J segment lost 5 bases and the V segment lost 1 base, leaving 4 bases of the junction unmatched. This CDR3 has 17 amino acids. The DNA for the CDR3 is TGCGCCAGCAGCTTGACAGGGACTAGCGGGGGGCACAATGAGCAGTTCTTC. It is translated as CASSLTGTSGGHNEQFF.

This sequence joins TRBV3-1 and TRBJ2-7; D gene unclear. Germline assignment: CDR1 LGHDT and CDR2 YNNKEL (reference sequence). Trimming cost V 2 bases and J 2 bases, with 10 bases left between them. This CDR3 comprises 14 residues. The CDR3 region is CASSQSDGPYEQYV. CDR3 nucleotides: TGTGCCAGCAGCCAAAGCGACGGCCCCTACGAGCAGTACGTC.

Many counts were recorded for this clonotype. CDR3 sequence reads: CASSQTLNYGYTF. In DNA, the CDR3 is TGTGCCAGCAGTCAGACACTTAACTATGGCTACACCTTC. The gene calls are TRBV12-3 or TRBV12-4 and TRBJ1-2; the D is unclear. The CDR3 spans 13 residues. The V end lost 5 bases, the J end lost 1 base, and 8 bases lay between the germline ends.

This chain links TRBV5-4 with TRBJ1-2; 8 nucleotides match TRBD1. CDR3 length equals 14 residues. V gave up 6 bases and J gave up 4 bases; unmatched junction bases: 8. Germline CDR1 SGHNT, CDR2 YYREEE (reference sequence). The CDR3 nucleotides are TGTGCCAGCAACGTAGGACAGGGCTTCTATGGCTACACCTTC. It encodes CASNVGQGFYGYTF. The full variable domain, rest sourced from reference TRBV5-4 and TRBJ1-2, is ETGVTQSPTHLIKTRGQQVTLRCSSQSGHNTVSWYQQALGQGPQFIFQYYREEENGRGNFPPRFSGLQFPNYSSELNVNALELDDSALYLCASNVGQGFYGYTFGSGTRLTVV.